This passage covers 23 T cell receptor beta chains from one sample sequenced in a study of molecular identifiers for immune sequencing clone quantification. One entry per CDR3 protein results from TCRdb running MiXCR on the PCR reads. The sample yields 250,000 to 350,000 distinct CDR3 sequences, around a fifth seen once. The sample comprised naive CD8+ T cells from blood, with Jurkat cell RNA spiked in. The subset denotes: FACS-sorted CD8+CD4-CCR7+CD45RA+ naive T cells. The receptors derive from a human donor in good health. Some libraries in this study had Jurkat cell RNA spiked in.

This clonotype was seen at least ten times. This chain uses TRBV7-2 with TRBJ2-3, with 9 bases that match TRBD1. The germline gives CDR1 SGHTA, CDR2 FQGNSA. The ends lost 6 bases at V and 3 bases at J; junction bases unmatched: 10. CDR3 size: 16 residues. CDR3 sequence: CASRNRGRVMTDTQYF. The CDR3 DNA reads TGTGCCAGCAGGAACAGGGGGCGCGTTATGACAGATACGCAGTATTTT.

In regard to this clonotype: A much larger clone lies a single base off, so this may be a read error. This sequence joins TRBV5-3 and TRBJ2-1; the D gene is possibly TRBD1 (6 bases). TRBV5-3 is an ORF, with its function uncertain. This CDR3 has 16 amino acids. The CDR3 coding sequence is TGTGCCAGCAGCTCGACAGGACCGGGCTCCTACAATGAGCAGTTCTTC. Amino acids: CASSSTGPGSYNEQFF.

In this sample, this clonotype turned up a few times. CDR3 coding DNA: TGCAGTGCTAGAGATTTCTCGGGGCAGGGGGTCTCTGGGGCCAACGTCCTGACTTTC. Protein sequence: CSARDFSGQGVSGANVLTF. The V gene is TRBV20-1, the J gene TRBJ2-6; 7 positions agree with TRBD1. Trimming at V came to 0 bases and at J to 0 bases, leaving 11 bases not matched to a gene. The CDR3 has 19 amino acids. The germline CDR1 and CDR2 sequences are DFQATT and SNEGSKA (reference sequence).

This sequence joins TRBV3-1 and TRBJ2-3, with D unresolved. The CDR3 is 15 residues long. Trimming removed 1 base from V and 4 bases from J, with 12 bases in between. Per the germline V gene, CDR1 is LGHDT and CDR2 is YNNKEL (reference sequence). The CDR3 loop is CASSQAGPGPDTQYF. For the CDR3, the DNA is TGTGCCAGCAGCCAAGCGGGTCCGGGCCCAGATACGCAGTATTTT.

This clonotype was seen many times. The V call is TRBV29-1, the J call TRBJ2-5; D not certain. Between the trimmed V and J ends, which lost 4 bases and 0 bases, there was a span of 6 bases. Germline V gene lookup returns CDR1 SQVTM and CDR2 ANQGSEA. The CDR3 is 12 residues long. The CDR3 bases are TGCAGCGTTGTTAGTTACCAAGAGACCCAGTACTTC. This translates into CSVVSYQETQYF.

At least ten counts were recorded for this clonotype. The V and J genes are TRBV29-1 and TRBJ2-7; TRBD1 aligns across 8 bases. After removal of 7 bases from V and 3 bases from J, the junction contained 8 bases not matched to a gene. This CDR3 is 13 amino acids long. The germline V gene has CDR1 SQVTM and CDR2 ANQGSEA. CDR3 coding DNA: TGCAGCGCCCAGGGACAGGAAGACTACGAGCAGTACTTC. This encodes CSAQGQEDYEQYF.

V and J are TRBV11-2 and TRBJ1-2, with TRBD1 identical over 9 bases. There are 14 residues in the CDR3. CDR1 SGHAT and CDR2 FQNNGV come from the germline V gene. V gave up 5 bases and J gave up 7 bases; unmatched junction bases: 8. The CDR3, as DNA: TGTGCCAGCAGCCGACACAGGGGGCTGACTGGCTACACCTTC. Its translation: CASSRHRGLTGYTF.

Concerning this clonotype: Sequence at one end of the junction differs from germline and may be a read error. The chain has TRBV27 and TRBJ2-1, with D maybe TRBD1 (6 bases). Germline CDR1 is MNHEY and CDR2 is SMNVEV (reference sequence). The CDR3 totals 17 residues. CDR3 sequence (DNA): TGTGCCGGCAGTTTCCCACCGGCCCGGACAGCAAGGGTTGAGCAGTTCTTC. It specifies CAGSFPPARTARVEQFF.

This clonotype was seen at least ten times. The J gene is TRBJ1-4, the V gene TRBV29-1; D not resolved. CDR1 is SQVTM, CDR2 ANQGSEA, per germline. Trimming took 6 bases from V and 8 from J, leaving 19 bases between them. The CDR3 spans 14 residues. The CDR3 protein is CSVAGGQLGEKLFF. DNA of the CDR3: TGCAGCGTCGCCGGCGGGCAGCTGGGGGAAAAACTGTTTTTT.

The rearrangement uses TRBV10-3 and TRBJ2-7; the match to TRBD1 covers 7 bases. This CDR3 is 17 amino acids long. Germline V gene data show CDR1 as ENHRY and CDR2 as SYGVKD. V lost 4 bases and J lost 0; bases outside the gene matches: 12. The CDR3 reads CAISAIRGLNISYEQYF. The CDR3 DNA reads as TGTGCCATCAGTGCTATAAGGGGGCTGAATATCTCCTACGAGCAGTACTTC.

As concerns this clonotype: A much more abundant neighbour one base away suggests this may be a read error. V gene TRBV28 combines with J gene TRBJ2-7; D gene unclear. This CDR3 region has 14 residues. The germline V and J ends were trimmed by 4 bases and 0 bases, with 10 bases remaining between them. The V gene's germline CDR1 is MDHEN and CDR2 SYDVKM. This chain's CDR3 is CASSSRPNSYEQYF. The CDR3 bases are TGTGCCAGCAGTTCCCGACCAAACTCCTACGAGCAGTACTTC. Using reference TRBV28 and TRBJ2-7 for the parts outside the CDR3, the full variable domain is DVKVTQSSRYLVKRTGEKVFLECVQDMDHENMFWYRQDPGLGLRLIYFSYDVKMKEKGDIPEGYSVSREKKERFSLILESASTNQTSMYLCASSSRPNSYEQYFGPGTRLTVT.

A note on this clonotype: A read error is possible here, since a much larger clone lies one base away. This sequence joins TRBV5-6 and TRBJ2-3, with TRBD2 matching 7 bases. The germline gives CDR1 SGHDT, CDR2 YYEEEE. This CDR3 region has 15 residues. The CDR3, as DNA: TGTGCCAGCAGCATATGGACGGGGACTACAGTTACGCAGTATTTT. It encodes CASSIWTGTTVTQYF.

This clonotype was detected many times. The chain carries TRBV29-1 and TRBJ1-4; a weak D match, TRBD1 (5 bases). CDR1 is SQVTM and CDR2 is ANQGSEA in the germline V gene. The CDR3 covers 13 residues. Between the trimmed V and J ends, which lost 2 bases and 12 bases, there was a span of 16 bases. The CDR3 protein is CSVESSKGLELFF. The CDR3 DNA follows: TGCAGCGTTGAAAGTTCTAAGGGGCTGGAACTGTTTTTT. The full variable domain, in which reference TRBV29-1 and TRBJ1-4 provide the parts outside the CDR3, is SAVISQKPSRDICQRGTSLTIQCQVDSQVTMMFWYRQQPGQSLTLIATANQGSEATYESGFVIDKFPISRPNLTFSTLTVSNMSPEDSSIYLCSVESSKGLELFFGSGTQLSVL.

Regarding this clonotype: Being one base from a much bigger clone, this may be a read error. V is TRBV9 and J is TRBJ1-3; TRBD1 might be the D (6 bases). Germline V lookup: CDR1 SGDLS, CDR2 YYNGEE. The CDR3 sequence is 17 residues long. The CDR3 spells CASSVGRGGSSGNTVYF. For the CDR3, the DNA is TGTGCCAGCAGCGTAGGTAGAGGGGGTAGCTCTGGAAACACCGTATATTTT.

This clonotype was picked up a small number of times. A much larger clone differs from this one at a single base, so this may be a read error. The V call is TRBV7-9, the J call TRBJ2-3, with no clear D. The V gene's germline CDR1 is SEHNR and CDR2 FQNEAQ (reference sequence). CDR3 size: 14 residues. The CDR3 protein is CASSPADSTDMQYF. In nucleotides, the CDR3 is TGTGCCAGCAGCCCGGCCGATAGCACAGATATGCAGTATTTT.

This clonotype has a handful of counts. This chain connects TRBV29-1 to TRBJ2-3; D is unclear. The CDR3 spans 11 residues. Trimming removed 4 bases at V and 0 bases at J, with 2 bases between. CDR1 SQVTM and CDR2 ANQGSEA come from the germline V gene. CDR3 sequence: CSVGSTDTQYF. The CDR3 region has the DNA TGCAGCGTTGGGAGCACAGATACGCAGTATTTT.

The V gene is TRBV11-1, the J gene TRBJ2-7; a possible D gene is TRBD1 (6 bases). The CDR3 runs 19 residues. Germline CDR1 and CDR2: SGHAT and FQDESV (reference sequence). Trimming shortened V by 5 bases and J by 3 bases, and 29 bases separated the two germline ends. The CDR3 region has the DNA TGTGCCAGCAGCGATCCAGTGGGGAGACAGTCGACAGGCGACTACGAGCAGTACTTC. Its translation is CASSDPVGRQSTGDYEQYF. The variable domain in full, with the rest retrieved from reference TRBV11-1 and TRBJ2-7, is EAEVAQSPRYKITEKSQAVAFWCDPISGHATLYWYRQILGQGPELLVQFQDESVVDDSQLPKDRFSAERLKGVDSTLKIQPAELGDSAMYLCASSDPVGRQSTGDYEQYFGPGTRLTVT.

This clonotype was picked up many times. The rearrangement uses TRBV7-2 and TRBJ2-7; TRBD1 agrees at 9 bases. The CDR3 has 13 residues. From germline, CDR1 is SGHTA and CDR2 FQGNSA. Trimming took 4 bases from V and 2 from J; bases not matched to a gene: 0. The CDR3 protein is CASSWDRAYEQYF. The CDR3 bases are TGTGCCAGCAGCTGGGACAGGGCCTACGAGCAGTACTTC.

This clonotype occurred many times. The V call is TRBV6-4, the J call TRBJ2-3; D tentatively fits TRBD1 or TRBD2 (5 bases each). CDR1 and CDR2 (germline): MRHNA, SNTAGT. Deletions cut 8 bases from V and 0 bases from J, with 15 bases between. This CDR3 region has 15 residues. The CDR3 is CASRGTRPSTDTQYF. CDR3 sequence (DNA): TGTGCCAGCCGAGGGACCCGTCCTAGCACAGATACGCAGTATTTT.

This clonotype has a count of ten or more. V usage is TRBV6-5 and J usage is TRBJ2-7, with TRBD2 identical over 13 bases. The trim removed 4 bases at V and 7 bases at J, leaving 7 bases unmatched. This CDR3 contains 15 residues. Germline CDR1 MNHEY, CDR2 SVGAGI. CDR3 protein: CASSWTSGGRGEQYF. The CDR3 nucleotides read TGTGCCAGCAGTTGGACTAGCGGGGGACGAGGGGAGCAGTACTTC.

This chain links TRBV19 with TRBJ1-1; TRBD1 matches 8 bases. The CDR3 spans 14 residues. V lost 5 bases to trimming and J lost 3 bases; unmatched junction nucleotides: 5. CDR1 LNHDA and CDR2 SQIVND come from the germline V gene (reference sequence). DNA of the CDR3: TGTGCCAGTAGTTCAGACAGGGGTGACACTGAAGCTTTCTTT. It codes for CASSSDRGDTEAFF.

This clonotype was found a few times. The chain uses TRBV12-3 or TRBV12-4 and TRBJ2-6, with a tentative D call TRBD1 (6 bases). The CDR3 is 15 residues long. V lost 5 bases and J lost 2, with 10 bases in between. This CDR3 reads CASSLQGTGANVLTF. The CDR3 nucleotides are TGTGCCAGCAGTCTCCAGGGGACTGGGGCCAACGTCCTGACTTTC.

A remark on this clonotype: A much larger clone lies one base from this, so it may be a read error. The chain combines TRBV11-2 with TRBJ2-5; possible D gene TRBD2, 6 bases. There are 15 residues in the CDR3. From germline, CDR1 is SGHAT and CDR2 FQNNGV. The CDR3 nucleotides are TGTGCCAGCAGCTCAGGGACTCGCACACAAGAGACCCGGTACTTC. Its protein product is CASSSGTRTQETRYF.